Given below is one T cell receptor (beta chain) in context. Its antigen has not been determined. The input lacks base qualities; no much larger clone sits a single base away. The T-cell fraction in tumor and uninvolved lung tissue was provided by TCR sequencing with the immunoSEQ assay. The study's own analysis went as follows. For survival analysis, patients were divided into high (upper tertile) and low (lower two tertiles) T-cell fraction groups, which were compared by log-rank test. A signed-rank test was used to test paired tumor versus uninvolved lung differences in T-cell fraction. This is the immuneACCESS table as TCRdb keeps it, with only in-frame sequences that have V and J called. A part of the clones is gone; compared with another copy, unresolved V genes explain less than half, and the rest is unexplained. V, J and clone size are taken as reported in that table, and D and trimming were inferred from the DNA itself. For this sample the table gives approximately 9,600 clones, of which about 76% were detected only once. 15% to 20% of the sample is held by the ten biggest clonotypes.

The data derive from a study of tumor-infiltrating lymphocytes in localized non-small cell lung cancer (TCRdb year 2021). For the wider study: Patients whose samples were collected after neoadjuvant chemotherapy, as well as both smokers and never-smokers and several histologies, were included in the cohort. The overall ICON cohort was composed of 140 or so surgical patients with localized non-small cell lung cancer whose tumors were resected. The same patients underwent several integrated assays, with TCR sequencing performed together with flow cytometry, multiplex immunofluorescence, RNA-seq, exome sequencing and proteomics. Each patient contributed resected tumor tissue and uninvolved lung tissue from the same patient, described as non-adjacent to the tumor. The paired tumor versus uninvolved lung comparison of immunoSEQ T-cell fraction included roughly 50 patients.

The research as a whole found: Since assay coverage differed from patient to patient depending on how much tissue was available, TCR sequencing was done for only a subset of the cohort. Because different assays used different pieces of the same tissue, technical variation could not be distinguished from intratumor heterogeneity. Consistent with immunofluorescence CD3 counts, TCRbeta sequencing supported greater T cell infiltration in tumors than in uninvolved lung tissue. TCR-derived T-cell fraction did not differ between the flow cytometry-defined immunotypes IM1 (good prognosis) and IM2 (poor prognosis).

V is clipped by 3 bases and J by 5 bases, and the sequence between their germline boundaries is 19 bases long. Reading the germline V gene gives CDR1 SGHTA and CDR2 FQGNSA. The CDR3 contains 16 residues, cysteine and phenylalanine counted. Of the read, only the CDR3 DNA is kept; its 48 bases are in frame from base 1. The first patient joined ICON in April 2016, and enrollment wrapped up when the last patient was enrolled in late 2018. A subcohort of some 77 patients provided fresh tumor and matched uninvolved tissue for in-depth immune analyses, with TCR sequencing among those analyses. DNA for TCR sequencing was isolated from bulk tissue, and no cell sorting was done.

The source material was uninvolved lung tissue not adjacent to the tumor. This clonotype was obtained from a human donor with non-small cell lung cancer. Recombination joined TRBV7-2 with TRBJ1-2; TRBD1 is a weak D gene call, 5 bases matching. The CDR3 region: CASSFDSGGRKYGYTF. The bases are TGTGCCAGCAGCTTTGATTCTGGGGGGAGAAAATATGGCTACACCTTC.